The 19 T cell receptor beta chains below all came from one sample that was sequenced in a study of T-cell memory formation after mild COVID-19. From the 5' RACE reads, TCRdb called clonotypes with MiXCR, one entry per CDR3 protein. The sample yields approximately 98,000 distinct CDR3 sequences, 18% seen once. Source material: PBMCs or a T cell subset sorted from them (not recorded which). The source is a man between 18 and 29 years old who had mild COVID-19 (a few samples of this study predate the infection). Cell type and time point are not known.

V and J are TRBV7-2 and TRBJ1-2, with D hard to call. Trimming pared 6 bases from V and 4 bases from J, leaving 18 bases between. The CDR3 is 15 amino acids. Looked up from germline, CDR1 is SGHTA and CDR2 is FQGNSA. Here the CDR3 DNA reads TGTGCCAGCAGTTTGGCTGAGGGCTCTGGCTATGGCTACACCTTC. Its translation: CASSLAEGSGYGYTF.

The table lists this clonotype with a few counts. The genes are TRBV5-1 and TRBJ2-7; D remains unclear. CDR1 is SGHRS and CDR2 is YFSETQ in the germline V gene. CDR3 length: 13 residues. V dropped 4 bases and J dropped 7 bases, with 15 bases sitting between them. CDR3 region: CASSPGVSPEQYF. The CDR3 DNA reads as TGCGCCAGCAGCCCCGGCGTGAGTCCAGAGCAGTACTTC. The variable domain in full, with the rest retrieved from reference TRBV5-1 and TRBJ2-7, is KAGVTQTPRYLIKTRGQQVTLSCSPISGHRSVSWYQQTPGQGLQFLFEYFSETQRNKGNFPGRFSGRQFSNSRSEMNVSTLELGDSALYLCASSPGVSPEQYFGPGTRLTVT.

The genes are TRBV7-2 and TRBJ2-7; D is perhaps TRBD2 (5 bases). Deletions cut 4 bases from V and 7 bases from J, with 14 bases between. The CDR3 is 13 amino acids. Looked up from germline, CDR1 is SGHTA and CDR2 is FQGNSA. DNA of the CDR3: TGTGCCAGCAGCTCGCGTCGGGGAAGTGAGCAGTACGTC. Protein: CASSSRRGSEQYV.

This clonotype has only a few counts. The J gene is TRBJ1-1, the V gene TRBV7-6, with D possibly matching TRBD1 (5 bases). V dropped 2 bases and J dropped 2 bases, with 15 bases sitting between them. Germline V gene data show CDR1 as SGHVS and CDR2 as FNYEAQ. The CDR3 spans 16 residues. The CDR3 sequence: CASSLLPQGANTEAFF. DNA of the CDR3: TGTGCCAGCAGCTTACTCCCCCAGGGTGCAAACACTGAAGCTTTCTTT. The complete variable domain, with remaining parts taken from reference TRBV7-6 and TRBJ1-1, reads GAGVSQSPRYKVTKRGQDVALRCDPISGHVSLYWYRQALGQGPEFLTYFNYEAQQDKSGLPNDRFSAERPEGSISTLTIQRTEQRDSAMYRCASSLLPQGANTEAFFGQGTRLTVV.

V usage is TRBV4-2 and J usage is TRBJ2-3, with TRBD2 matching 10 bases. The CDR3 is made up of 17 amino acids. V was clipped by 1 base and J by 2 bases; unmatched bases: 6. The V gene's germline CDR1 is LGHNA and CDR2 YNFKEQ. Here the CDR3 DNA reads TGTGCCAGCAGCCAAGGCCCTGGGACTAGCGCCACAGATACGCAGTATTTT. This gives the protein CASSQGPGTSATDTQYF.

This clonotype was seen a handful of times. The chain employs TRBV10-3 and TRBJ1-5; no clear D. Germline CDR1 and CDR2: ENHRY and SYGVKD. The CDR3 runs to 12 residues. V lost 0 bases, J lost 6 bases, and 3 bases lay in between. The CDR3 region has the DNA TGTGCCATCAGTGAGTCGAGTCAGCCCCAGCATTTT. This translates into CAISESSQPQHF.

This clonotype was detected only a few times. The rearrangement links TRBV5-1 to TRBJ2-5; 9 bases are a match to TRBD1. CDR1 and CDR2 from the germline V gene are SGHRS and YFSETQ. V lost 3 bases, J lost 5 bases, and 5 bases stayed unmatched. The CDR3 is 14 residues long. DNA for the CDR3: TGCGCCAGCAGCTCCGGGACAGGGTGGGAGACCCAGTACTTC. Its translation: CASSSGTGWETQYF.

This clonotype showed up just a few times. The CDR3 protein is CASSSFGVNGKETQYF. The CDR3 DNA reads TGTGCCAGCAGCTCGTTCGGGGTAAATGGTAAAGAGACCCAGTACTTC. The rearrangement uses TRBV7-2 and TRBJ2-5; the D gene is possibly TRBD2 (5 bases). The CDR3 loop spans 16 amino acids. CDR1 is SGHTA, CDR2 FQGNSA, per germline. Deletions cut 4 bases from V and 3 bases from J, with 18 bases between.

This clonotype was counted between two and nine times. The CDR3 coding sequence is TGCGCCAGCAGCTTTACAGGTAGTAGCGGGGGGAGCACAGATACGCAGTATTTT. It translates to CASSFTGSSGGSTDTQYF. V usage is TRBV5-1 and J usage is TRBJ2-3; TRBD2 aligns across 10 bases. J lost 0 bases, V lost 2 bases, and 9 bases had no gene match. The germline gives CDR1 SGHRS, CDR2 YFSETQ. This CDR3 contains 18 residues.

The table lists this clonotype with a few counts. This rearrangement joins TRBV7-9 to TRBJ2-7, with D possibly TRBD1 on 6 matching bases. This CDR3 contains 14 residues. The germline V gene has CDR1 SEHNR and CDR2 FQNEAQ (reference sequence). V lost 1 base to trimming and J lost 6 bases, with 13 bases between them. Written as DNA, the CDR3 is TGTGCCAGCAGCTTAGTAGGGGGATGGGCCGAGCAGTACTTC. Residues: CASSLVGGWAEQYF.

This chain links TRBV28 with TRBJ2-3; D is perhaps TRBD2 (7 bases). The V and J ends lost 4 bases and 0 bases respectively, with 17 bases between them. The germline gives CDR1 MDHEN, CDR2 SYDVKM. The CDR3 length is 17 residues. The CDR3, as DNA: TGTGCCAGCAGTTCCCCCTCACGGGGGGCCAGCACAGATACGCAGTATTTT. It yields the protein CASSSPSRGASTDTQYF.

This clonotype has only a few counts. This chain links TRBV24-1 with TRBJ2-2, with 11 bases that match TRBD2. This CDR3 spans 17 amino acids. Losses at the gene ends were 4 bases for V and 3 bases for J; bases not matched to a gene: 6. Per the germline V gene, CDR1 is KGHDR and CDR2 is SFDVKD. Here the CDR3 reads CATSDVLAGDYTGELFF. CDR3 bases: TGTGCCACCAGTGACGTACTAGCGGGGGACTACACCGGGGAGCTGTTTTTT.

The genes are TRBV7-2 and TRBJ2-1; 16 bases line up with TRBD2. This CDR3 has 20 residues. Trimming removed 5 bases from V and 4 bases from J; junction bases left unmatched: 14. The germline V gene encodes CDR1 SGHTA and CDR2 FQGNSA. CDR3 sequence reads: CASSKISVGLAGGPYNEQFF. Here the CDR3 DNA reads TGTGCCAGCAGCAAGATTTCTGTGGGACTAGCGGGGGGGCCGTACAATGAGCAGTTCTTC.

This clonotype was seen a handful of times. V gene TRBV5-1 combines with J gene TRBJ2-7, with no clear D. Germline CDR1 SGHRS, CDR2 YFSETQ. The CDR3 totals 14 residues. The V end was cut by 4 bases, the J end by 1 base, with 12 bases between. The chain's CDR3 is CASSPQTDSYEQYV. The CDR3 bases are TGCGCCAGCAGCCCCCAGACCGATTCCTACGAGCAGTACGTC.

This clonotype was seen a single time. The J gene is TRBJ2-3, the V gene TRBV29-1; D is unresolved. V was clipped by 4 bases and J by 2 bases, with 13 bases between them. CDR1 and CDR2 from the germline V gene are SQVTM and ANQGSEA. The CDR3 has 14 amino acids. The chain's CDR3 is CSVGVGTYTDTQYF. The CDR3 DNA is TGCAGCGTTGGCGTTGGTACGTACACAGATACGCAGTATTTT.

The gene calls are TRBV4-1 and TRBJ2-1; D not resolved. Per the germline V gene, CDR1 is MGHRA and CDR2 is YSYEKL. The V end lost 0 bases, the J end lost 10 bases, and 10 bases lay between the germline ends. This CDR3 is built from 13 residues. CDR3: CASSQDSVGEQFF. Written as DNA, the CDR3 is TGCGCCAGCAGCCAAGACAGCGTCGGCGAGCAGTTCTTC.

The gene calls are TRBV20-1 and TRBJ2-3, with D possibly matching TRBD2 (5 bases). Germline CDR1 and CDR2: DFQATT and SNEGSKA (reference sequence). V was pared by 3 bases and J by 1 base, with 8 bases between. The CDR3 length is 13 residues. This chain's CDR3 is CSASTGGTDTQYF. The CDR3 region has the DNA TGCAGTGCTAGTACCGGGGGCACAGATACGCAGTATTTT.

This chain connects TRBV27 to TRBJ2-4; 8 bases line up with TRBD2. V was pared by 1 base and J by 0 bases, with 11 bases of the junction left unmatched. This CDR3 comprises 19 residues. CDR1 MNHEY and CDR2 SMNVEV come from the germline V gene (reference sequence). The CDR3 DNA sequence: TGTGCCAGCAGTTTATTCGGGCGAGCGGGGGCCGGAGCCAAAAACATTCAGTACTTC. As protein: CASSLFGRAGAGAKNIQYF.

This clonotype was picked up a small number of times. This chain connects TRBV4-2 to TRBJ1-2; unclear D gene. V lost 0 bases, J lost 2 bases, and 10 bases lay in between. The CDR3 is 15 amino acids. CDR1 and CDR2 from the germline V gene are LGHNA and YNFKEQ. CDR3 sequence reads: CASSQDLGGNYGYTF. The CDR3 DNA reads TGTGCCAGCAGCCAAGATCTGGGAGGGAACTATGGCTACACCTTC.